This TCR beta chain was captured in a study of CD8+ T cells in alopecia areata listed by TCRdb under 2018. Turning to the overall study: The treated patients, all with moderate-to-severe alopecia areata, were enrolled in an open-label pilot trial of oral tofacitinib given at 5 to 10 mg twice daily. Tofacitinib was administered for 6 to 18 months, and 6 months of follow-up off drug were then conducted to assess delayed response and recurrence. The SALT score, which quantifies the percentage of affected scalp surface area, was used to measure disease severity in treated patients. To study T cell clonal expansion in alopecia areata, the researchers applied high-throughput TCRbeta sequencing to both the C3H/HeJ mouse model and human patients. On the human side, TCRbeta sequencing was run on scalp tissue and on sorted CD4+ and CD8+ peripheral blood T cells from healthy controls and from alopecia areata patients with either patchy or totalis/universalis disease. Biopsies were taken from tofacitinib-treated patients at baseline and again at 4 and 24 weeks into treatment, and several of those patients also had a later scalp biopsy. Clonality in the scalp was compared among normal scalp (n=4), patchy alopecia areata scalp (n=8), and alopecia totalis/universalis scalp (n=8). RNA was obtained with the PAXgene miRNA kit for fixed scalp, the miRNeasy kit for PBMCs, and the RNeasy kit for mouse skin. TCRbeta CDR3 regions were amplified by immunoSEQ multiplex PCR using 35 Vbeta forward and 13 Jbeta reverse primers.

This sample's time point label indicates: roughly 27 days on oral tofacitinib. The label giving this sample's treatment or condition can be read as: oral pan-JAK inhibitor, 5-10 mg twice daily. Lesional scalp punch biopsies and peripheral blood were collected from alopecia areata patients. PBMCs were isolated by density centrifugation and stained for CD3, CD4 and CD8, and CD4+ and CD8+ T cells were sorted on a FACSAria. Study-level results and caveats: Shared TCR sequences between patients were less evident than in mice, which may be partly attributable to HLA diversity in the patient population. Because the treated cohort was small and included a single nonresponder, larger studies are needed to assess links between baseline CD8+ expansion and response. Many expanded lesional clones persisted in scalp and blood during tofacitinib treatment, which may partly explain relapse after stopping treatment. With tofacitinib, both scalp clonality and the number of expanded CD8+ clones among the top 100 scalp clones went down significantly. Unlike mouse skin, which is dominated by gammadelta T cells, normal human skin has resident alphabeta T cells that are also sequenced, and this complicates analysis of the scalp TCR repertoire. Compared with normal scalp, lesional scalp had higher clonality and more expanded CD8+ clones, particularly in alopecia totalis/universalis, a pattern that suggests antigenic drive.

Libraries were prepared through the immunoSEQ multiplex PCR assay. RNA was extracted from all samples and reverse transcribed into cDNA as template for TCR sequencing. First-strand cDNA was synthesized using SuperScript III with a 2:1 mix of oligo-dT and random hexamers. A synthetic immune receptor repertoire was used to measure amplification bias, and any remaining bias was corrected computationally. As for the original processing: Raw reads were preprocessed to remove errors, and CDR3 was defined by IMGT conventions from the conserved cysteine to phenylalanine. Clonality was computed as 1 minus the Shannon entropy, with the entropy normalized by log2 of the number of productive unique TCRs. Scalp TCRbeta sequences were cross-referenced with sorted blood CD4 and CD8 repertoires so that the CD4 or CD8 identity of scalp clones could be inferred. Not all clones reach the TCRdb copy of this immuneACCESS table, which keeps in-frame sequences only. Checked studies attribute under half of the gap to unresolved V genes and leave the rest unexplained. For V, J and clone size, that table is used; D and trimming come from the DNA. This sample gives some 99,000 clones in total; 50% to 75% of them show up just once. The ten biggest clones cover about a sixth of the sample.

Worth noting for this clone: There is no known antigen for this receptor. Per-nucleotide qualities are absent, and no much larger clonotype sits a single base away.

From the germline V gene (reference sequence), CDR1 is SGHNT and CDR2 is YYREEE. The CDR3, cysteine through phenylalanine, is 14 amino acids long. Only the CDR3 DNA stays, 42 bases, in frame from base 1. Germline trimming amounts to 0 bases on V and 8 bases on J, with 7 as the count of junction bases outside the gene matches. This sequence uses TRBV5-4 and TRBJ1-2, with 7 bases matching TRBD1. The clonotype comes from a human donor with alopecia areata. Material: CD8+ T cells sorted from blood, obtained at week 4, from a patient treated with tofacitinib. The nucleotides are TGTGCCAGCAGCTTGGAATCCGGGACAGAGGGCTACACCTTC. Its protein reads: CASSLESGTEGYTF.